These 13 T cell receptor beta chains originate from one sample sequenced in a study of blood T cell repertoires in COVID-19 (dated by TCRdb to 2020 to 2022). The library was obtained by the immunoSEQ multiplex PCR assay. TCRdb limited this immuneACCESS table to in-frame rearrangements with V and J called. A share of clones is missing; checked studies link under half to unresolved V genes, and the rest is unexplained. For this sample there are more than 350,000 clones; approximately 90% appear just once. The top ten clones comprise about 10% of the sample. The sequencing sample was made of PBMCs or T cells enriched from blood (not recorded which). The origin of the receptors is a woman aged 50 to 60 who had recovered from COVID-19.

Comment on this clone: The junction departs from the called germline gene at one end, perhaps through a read error. The chain joins TRBV7-7 to TRBJ2-5; 9 nucleotides align to TRBD2. Germline V gene lookup returns CDR1 SSHAT and CDR2 FNYEAQ (reference sequence). There are 17 residues in the CDR3. CDR3 coding DNA: TGTGCTAGCAGCCCTAGCCTGGCGGGGGGGTACCAAGAGACCCAGTACTTC. Protein product: CASSPSLAGGYQETQYF.

The V gene is TRBV15, the J gene TRBJ2-2; 7 positions agree with TRBD1. The CDR3 has 15 amino acids. CDR1 is LNHNV and CDR2 is YYDKDF in the germline V gene (reference sequence). The trim removed 5 bases at V and 5 bases at J, leaving 8 bases unmatched. The CDR3 DNA is TGTGCCACCAGCCCTGACAGGGATTTTACCGGGGAGCTGTTTTTT. It yields the protein CATSPDRDFTGELFF.

The rearrangement uses TRBV19 and TRBJ1-2; 7 nucleotides line up with TRBD1. Germline CDR1 is LNHDA and CDR2 is SQIVND (reference sequence). V was clipped by 4 bases and J by 0 bases; unmatched bases: 5. CDR3 size: 15 residues. The CDR3 reads CASSTQGVANYGYTF. CDR3 DNA: TGTGCCAGTAGTACCCAGGGGGTAGCTAACTATGGCTACACCTTC.

The chain combines TRBV5-8 with TRBJ2-1; the match to TRBD2 covers 11 bases. This CDR3 spans 19 amino acids. Trimming removed 0 bases from V and 6 bases from J; junction bases left unmatched: 14. Germline assignment: CDR1 SGHTS and CDR2 YDEGEE. CDR3 DNA sequence: TGTGCCAGCAGCTTGGCCGGCCTTAGCGGGGGGGCAATGGCCAATGAGCAGTTCTTC. Amino acid sequence: CASSLAGLSGGAMANEQFF.

This chain connects TRBV13 to TRBJ2-2, with D tentatively TRBD1 (5 bases). The CDR3 totals 14 residues. Per germline, CDR1 PRHDT and CDR2 FYEKMQ (reference sequence). V was clipped by 5 bases and J by 4 bases, with 11 bases between them. The CDR3 loop reads CASSPRVSTGELFF. DNA for the CDR3: TGTGCCAGCAGCCCCAGGGTCTCCACCGGGGAGCTGTTTTTT.

This clone was recorded once. Additional DNA sequences in this sample encode the identical CDR3. This chain links TRBV18 with TRBJ1-1; D might be TRBD1 (5 bases). Germline lookup yields CDR1 KGHSH and CDR2 LQKENI. The CDR3 totals 14 residues. Trimming shortened V by 1 base and J by 0 bases, and 6 bases separated the two germline ends. CDR3 amino acids: CASSPRGVNTEAFF. For the CDR3, the DNA is TGTGCCAGCTCACCACGGGGGGTGAACACTGAAGCTTTCTTT.

The CDR3 DNA reads TGTGCCAGTAGTGTCGAGGTCCCAGCGGCGTATAGCAATCAGCCCCAGCATTTT. This sequence encodes CASSVEVPAAYSNQPQHF. The rearrangement joins TRBV19 to TRBJ1-5; D gene uncertain. With 5 bases removed from V and 0 bases from J, the gap between germline ends came to 20 bases. Germline-derived CDR1 and CDR2 are LNHDA and SQIVND (reference sequence). The CDR3 has 18 residues.

This rearrangement joins TRBV25-1 to TRBJ1-5, with a weak D call TRBD1 (6 bases). CDR3 size: 15 residues. Germline CDR1 is MGHDK and CDR2 is SYGVNS. V lost 6 bases, J lost 8 bases, and 20 bases lay in between. The CDR3 sequence: CASSSKSGNREPQHF. The CDR3 DNA reads as TGTGCCAGCAGCTCCAAATCGGGAAACAGGGAGCCCCAGCATTTT.

Turning to this clone: At one of its ends the junction is not consistent with the germline gene, which may arise from a read error. The rearrangement joins TRBV7-8 to TRBJ1-5, with unresolved D. Germline CDR1 SGHVS, CDR2 FQNEAQ. The CDR3 runs to 14 residues. In DNA form, the CDR3 reads TGTGCCAGCAGATTAGGAGCCCACAATCAGCCCCAGCATTTT. It specifies CASRLGAHNQPQHF.

The V gene is TRBV5-1, the J gene TRBJ1-1, with D maybe TRBD1 (6 bases). This CDR3 contains 15 residues. Germline CDR1 SGHRS, CDR2 YFSETQ. With 4 bases removed from V and 1 base from J, the gap between germline ends came to 14 bases. The CDR3 protein is CASSPRDTTNTEAFF. CDR3 coding DNA: TGCGCCAGCAGCCCCCGGGACACCACGAACACTGAAGCTTTCTTT.

V is TRBV5-1 and J is TRBJ2-3; possible D gene TRBD1, 5 bases. The CDR3 is 16 residues long. Germline loops: CDR1 SGHRS, CDR2 YFSETQ. Trimming left V 0 bases short and J 2 bases short, with 13 bases between. The CDR3, as DNA: TGCGCCAGCAGCTTGGCCAGGGCCGAAACCACAGATACGCAGTATTTT. Translation: CASSLARAETTDTQYF.

The V and J genes are TRBV7-9 and TRBJ1-1; D is perhaps TRBD1 (5 bases). Germline V gene sequence: CDR1 SEHNR, CDR2 FQNEAQ (reference sequence). CDR3 length equals 14 residues. With 3 bases removed from V and 3 bases from J, the gap between germline ends came to 11 bases. The CDR3 coding sequence is TGTGCCAGCAGCTTTCCAGGGTCGGACACTGAAGCTTTCTTT. It is translated as CASSFPGSDTEAFF.

This rearrangement joins TRBV19 to TRBJ1-6; unclear D gene. In germline, CDR1 is LNHDA, CDR2 SQIVND (reference sequence). Trimming left V 4 bases short and J 4 bases short, with 11 bases between. This CDR3 comprises 15 residues. DNA for the CDR3: TGTGCCAGTAGTACTCTGGCATCTTATAATTCACCCCTCCACTTT. Translation gives CASSTLASYNSPLHF.